These 18 T cell receptor beta chains originate from one sample sequenced in a study of cytomegalovirus exposure and HLA in healthy donors. The PCR was carried out with 60 Vbeta primers and 13 Jbeta primers. Some clones are missing from TCRdb's copy, which holds only in-frame ones; the method was immunoSEQ multiplex PCR. The sample totals around 75,000 clones; its top ten clones hold around 1.6%. The material sequenced was PBMCs. Source of these receptors: a woman aged 60-75 years in good health and CMV-seronegative.

The rearrangement links TRBV4-2 to TRBJ2-7; D may be TRBD2 (5 bases). The CDR3 spans 14 residues. Per germline, CDR1 LGHNA and CDR2 YNFKEQ. With 0 bases removed from V and 9 bases from J, the gap between germline ends came to 15 bases. CDR3 sequence reads: CASSQDGVLRSQYF. CDR3 in DNA: TGTGCCAGCAGCCAAGACGGGGTCCTACGTTCGCAGTACTTC.

The genes are TRBV10-3 and TRBJ2-7, with D tentatively TRBD1 (6 bases). V shed 0 bases and J shed 3 bases, with 12 bases lying between them. Germline loops: CDR1 ENHRY, CDR2 SYGVKD. This CDR3 has 15 residues. The CDR3 loop reads CAISESRGPVYEQYF. In nucleotides, the CDR3 is TGTGCCATCAGTGAGTCCAGGGGCCCCGTCTACGAGCAGTACTTC.

The chain employs TRBV7-6 and TRBJ1-5, with D possibly matching TRBD1 (5 bases). The V gene's germline CDR1 is SGHVS and CDR2 FNYEAQ. Trimming shortened V by 5 bases and J by 5 bases, and 7 bases separated the two germline ends. CDR3 length equals 12 residues. The DNA for the CDR3 is TGTGCCAGCAGCGAACAGGATCAGCCCCAGCATTTT. This codes for CASSEQDQPQHF.

V gene TRBV7-2 combines with J gene TRBJ2-3; TRBD2 matches at 11 bases. Trimming removed 5 bases from V and 0 bases from J; junction bases left unmatched: 7. The CDR3 runs to 17 residues. Germline V gene sequence: CDR1 SGHTA, CDR2 FQGNSA. Written as DNA, the CDR3 is TGTGCCAGCAGCCACAGACTAGCGGGGCGTAGCACAGATACGCAGTATTTT. It encodes CASSHRLAGRSTDTQYF.

The chain combines TRBV10-1 with TRBJ2-1; 7 bases line up with TRBD2. Germline-derived CDR1 and CDR2 are WNHNN and SYGVQD (reference sequence). The CDR3 is 13 residues long. Germline trimming cut 0 bases from V and 8 bases from J; bases unmatched to any gene: 1. The CDR3 is CASSESGRYEQFF. Written as DNA, the CDR3 is TGCGCCAGCAGTGAGTCCGGGAGGTATGAGCAGTTCTTC.

The chain has TRBV18 and TRBJ2-2, with 9 bases matching TRBD2. The CDR3 sequence is 18 residues long. CDR1 is KGHSH and CDR2 is LQKENI in the germline V gene. Trimming took 3 bases from V and 4 from J; bases not matched to a gene: 12. The CDR3, as DNA: TGTGCCAGCTCACCTGTTGGTAGCGGGAGCGTCGGCACCGGGGAGCTGTTTTTT. This gives the protein CASSPVGSGSVGTGELFF.

The CDR3 reads CASSRLKGLAGFRTDTQYF. The CDR3 DNA reads TGTGCCAGCAGTCGATTAAAAGGACTAGCGGGTTTTAGAACAGATACGCAGTATTTT. This sequence joins TRBV28 and TRBJ2-3; 11 nucleotides align to TRBD2. CDR1 and CDR2 from the germline V gene are MDHEN and SYDVKM. J lost 3 bases, V lost 5 bases, and 16 bases had no gene match. The CDR3 sequence is 19 residues long.

The J gene is TRBJ2-5, the V gene TRBV18; perhaps TRBD1 as D (5 bases). With 0 bases removed from V and 5 bases from J, the gap between germline ends came to 13 bases. The CDR3 runs to 15 residues. CDR1 and CDR2 from the germline V gene are KGHSH and LQKENI. CDR3 in DNA: TGTGCCAGCTCACCACCGTCGGCAGCAGGGGAGACCCAGTACTTC. As protein: CASSPPSAAGETQYF.

The J gene is TRBJ2-3, the V gene TRBV29-1; possibly TRBD2 for D (6 bases). The germline V gene encodes CDR1 SQVTM and CDR2 ANQGSEA. The CDR3 runs 14 residues. The V gene lost 7 bases and the J gene lost 0 bases, with 14 bases spanning the gap. The chain's CDR3 is CSAGTAASTDTQYF. CDR3 nucleotides: TGCAGCGCTGGGACTGCAGCTAGCACAGATACGCAGTATTTT.

The chain employs TRBV6-1 and TRBJ1-2, with TRBD1 matching 7 bases. Germline CDR1 MNHNS, CDR2 SASEGT. This CDR3 comprises 15 residues. The V segment lost 5 bases and the J segment 5 bases; nucleotides outside the gene matches: 11. CDR3 bases: TGTGCCAGCAGTTTGACAGGGTATGTGAATTATGGCTACACCTTC. Amino acids: CASSLTGYVNYGYTF.

The chain has TRBV2 and TRBJ1-2; TRBD1 aligns across 9 bases. V shed 10 bases, J shed 4 bases, and the junction held 13 bases outside the gene matches. CDR1 is SNHLY and CDR2 is FYNNEI in the germline V gene. The CDR3 is 15 residues long. The CDR3: CAIAGTGQISYGYTF. For the CDR3, the DNA is TGTGCCATCGCCGGGACAGGGCAGATTAGCTATGGCTACACCTTC.

The rearrangement joins TRBV11-3 to TRBJ1-1; 9 bases match TRBD1. CDR1 and CDR2 (germline): SGHNT, YENEEA. This CDR3 has 14 amino acids. J was trimmed by 8 bases and V by 2 bases; bases with no gene match: 6. In nucleotides, the CDR3 is TGTGCCAGCAGCTTAAGGACAGGGACAGGGGAAGCTTTCTTT. Protein sequence: CASSLRTGTGEAFF.

V usage is TRBV28 and J usage is TRBJ2-7; 7 nucleotides align to TRBD1. This CDR3 comprises 15 residues. The germline CDR1 and CDR2 sequences are MDHEN and SYDVKM. V gave up 4 bases and J gave up 4 bases; unmatched junction bases: 10. Written as DNA, the CDR3 is TGTGCCAGCAGTTCGGCCGGACAGGAGCTTTACGAGCAGTACTTC. Translating gives CASSSAGQELYEQYF.

This chain joins TRBV21-1 and TRBJ2-1; no check of the table's D call, TRBD1, against the DNA was made. TRBV21-1 is a pseudogene segment. This CDR3 is built from 18 residues. The CDR3 DNA is TGTGCCAGCAGCCCAAAGAGAGGGACAGGGGGACTAGACAATGAGCAGTTCTTC. Translation: CASSPKRGTGGLDNEQFF.

Of note for this clone: The junction differs from germline at one of its ends, possibly a read error. The chain recombines TRBV6-5 with TRBJ2-7, with TRBD2 matching over 7 bases. There are 13 residues in the CDR3. Germline V gene lookup returns CDR1 MNHEY and CDR2 SVGAGI. The CDR3 coding sequence is TGTGCCACCCGGATGGGAGGGGCCTACGAGCAGTGCTTC. Residues: CATRMGGAYEQCF.

This chain uses TRBV4-3 with TRBJ1-3; no clear D gene. The germline V and J ends were trimmed by 1 base and 8 bases, with 9 bases remaining between them. CDR3 length equals 13 residues. CDR1 and CDR2 (germline): LGHNA, YSLEER. The CDR3: CASSQGQSHTIYF. The CDR3 nucleotides are TGCGCCAGCAGCCAAGGCCAGTCGCACACCATATATTTT.

The chain has TRBV6-1 and TRBJ2-7, with 11 positions matching TRBD2. V was pared by 6 bases and J by 0 bases, with 4 bases of the junction left unmatched. Germline values: CDR1 MNHNS, CDR2 SASEGT. The CDR3 is 15 amino acids. CDR3 region: CASRGTSGSSYEQYF. The CDR3 DNA follows: TGTGCCAGCAGGGGGACTAGCGGCAGCTCCTACGAGCAGTACTTC.

The gene calls are TRBV28 and TRBJ2-3; 11 bases are shared with TRBD1. The CDR3 sequence is 17 residues long. Per the germline V gene, CDR1 is MDHEN and CDR2 is SYDVKM. V lost 7 bases and J lost 1; bases outside the gene matches: 10. Here the CDR3 reads CASNSARTGGGTDTQYF. Written as DNA, the CDR3 is TGTGCCAGCAACTCGGCCCGGACAGGGGGCGGCACAGATACGCAGTATTTT.